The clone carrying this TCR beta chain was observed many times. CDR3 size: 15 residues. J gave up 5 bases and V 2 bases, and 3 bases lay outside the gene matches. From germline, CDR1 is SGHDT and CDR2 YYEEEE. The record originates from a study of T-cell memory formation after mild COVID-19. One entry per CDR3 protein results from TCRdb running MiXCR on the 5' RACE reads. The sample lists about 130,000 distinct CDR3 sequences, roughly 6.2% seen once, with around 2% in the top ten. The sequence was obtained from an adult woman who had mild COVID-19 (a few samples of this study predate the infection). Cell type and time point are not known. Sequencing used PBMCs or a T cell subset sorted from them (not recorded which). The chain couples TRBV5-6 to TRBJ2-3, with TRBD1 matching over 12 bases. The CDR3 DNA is TGTGCCAGCAGCTTCCGGGACAGGGGGCAAGATACGCAGTATTTT. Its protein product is CASSFRDRGQDTQYF.